The clone carrying this T cell receptor (beta chain) came up a few times. The data belong to a study of CD8 T cells in ankylosing spondylitis. CDR1 is SGHTA, CDR2 FQGNSA, per germline. Trimming cost V 5 bases and J 1 base; bases outside gene matches: 7. This CDR3 is built from 16 residues. MiXCR, run by TCRdb on the 5' RACE reads, gives a single entry per CDR3 protein. The sample contains about 340,000 distinct CDR3 sequences, 20% to 25% of which appear only once. This chain joins TRBV7-2 and TRBJ2-1; 8 nucleotides align to TRBD2. The material sequenced was blood, either unsorted or a sorted T cell fraction (not recorded which). The sequence came from a male donor with ankylosing spondylitis or in good health (not recorded which). CDR3 coding DNA: TGTGCCAGCAGCCTTAGCGGGGAGCTATCCTACAATGAGCAGTTCTTC. It yields the protein CASSLSGELSYNEQFF.